A single sample is the source of the 20 T cell receptor beta chains below, sequenced in a study of cytomegalovirus exposure and HLA in healthy donors. Clones were read by immunoSEQ multiplex PCR, and TCRdb kept only the in-frame ones, dropping some. The profile shows 150,000 to 200,000 clones, under 90% of them singletons. Sequenced sample: PBMCs. The receptors stem from a man between 18 and 29 years old in good health and CMV-seropositive.

The chain links TRBV29-1 to TRBJ1-1, with 7 positions matching TRBD1. Per germline, CDR1 SQVTM and CDR2 ANQGSEA. The CDR3 contains 12 residues. The ends lost 6 bases at V and 3 bases at J; junction bases unmatched: 4. This chain's CDR3 is CSVHRGDTEAFF. DNA of the CDR3: TGCAGCGTCCACAGGGGTGACACTGAAGCTTTCTTT.

The chain has TRBV5-6 and TRBJ2-7, with 10 nucleotides matching TRBD2. The germline gives CDR1 SGHDT, CDR2 YYEEEE. The V segment lost 2 bases and the J segment 0 bases; nucleotides outside the gene matches: 5. The CDR3 is made up of 16 amino acids. The chain's CDR3 is CASSLGLAETSYEQYF. The CDR3 region has the DNA TGTGCCAGCAGCTTAGGACTAGCGGAGACCTCCTACGAGCAGTACTTC.

The V gene is TRBV30, the J gene TRBJ2-7, with D maybe TRBD1 (6 bases). The germline V and J ends were trimmed by 2 bases and 0 bases, with 8 bases remaining between them. Germline V lookup: CDR1 GTSNPN, CDR2 SVGIG (reference sequence). This CDR3 is 13 amino acids long. The CDR3 sequence: CAWSMDSSYEQYF. The DNA of the CDR3 is TGTGCCTGGAGTATGGACAGCTCCTACGAGCAGTACTTC.

The J gene is TRBJ2-7, the V gene TRBV6-1; D call uncertain. CDR1 and CDR2 from the germline V gene are MNHNS and SASEGT. The CDR3 totals 12 residues. Trimming cost V 1 base and J 5 bases, with 6 bases left between them. The CDR3 DNA sequence: TGTGCCAGCAGTGAAGGTAATGACGAGCAGTACTTC. Encoded protein: CASSEGNDEQYF.

The chain has TRBV6-4 and TRBJ1-2, with D maybe TRBD1 (5 bases). The CDR3 has 18 residues. V was shortened by 0 bases and J by 0 bases, with 17 bases between the two germline ends. Looked up from germline, CDR1 is MRHNA and CDR2 is SNTAGT. CDR3 coding DNA: TGTGCCAGCAGTGACTCGAGGAACAGGCCTTTTACTAACTATGGCTACACCTTC. Translating gives CASSDSRNRPFTNYGYTF.

This chain joins TRBV19 and TRBJ2-3; D remains ambiguous. The CDR3 is 15 residues long. Looked up from germline, CDR1 is LNHDA and CDR2 is SQIVND (reference sequence). V lost 5 bases to trimming and J lost 0 bases, with 12 bases between them. The CDR3 nucleotides read TGTGCCAGTAGTTTTGTGACTTTTAGCACAGATACGCAGTATTTT. Translating it yields CASSFVTFSTDTQYF.

This chain connects TRBV5-1 to TRBJ2-1; 8 bases match TRBD1. V shed 0 bases, J shed 4 bases, and the junction held 9 bases outside the gene matches. The CDR3 is made up of 17 amino acids. CDR1 is SGHRS and CDR2 is YFSETQ in the germline V gene. CDR3 residues: CASSLAHRDRLYNEQFF. In nucleotides, the CDR3 is TGCGCCAGCAGCTTGGCTCATCGGGACAGGTTATACAATGAGCAGTTCTTC. The complete variable domain, with remaining parts taken from reference TRBV5-1 and TRBJ2-1, reads KAGVTQTPRYLIKTRGQQVTLSCSPISGHRSVSWYQQTPGQGLQFLFEYFSETQRNKGNFPGRFSGRQFSNSRSEMNVSTLELGDSALYLCASSLAHRDRLYNEQFFGPGTRLTVL.

The CDR3 DNA sequence: TGTGCCAGCAGCCCTCACCCTAGCGGGAGATACACCGGGGAGCTGTTTTTT. Protein product: CASSPHPSGRYTGELFF. The chain uses TRBV14 and TRBJ2-2; 10 nucleotides line up with TRBD2. This CDR3 region has 17 residues. V shed 4 bases and J 3 bases; nucleotides not matched to a gene: 8. Germline-derived CDR1 and CDR2 are SGHDN and FVKESK.

The chain employs TRBV6-5 and TRBJ2-1, with 10 bases fitting TRBD2. Germline-derived CDR1 and CDR2 are MNHEY and SVGAGI. The CDR3 totals 15 residues. J was trimmed by 6 bases and V by 2 bases; bases with no gene match: 4. This CDR3 reads CASSYPSGSINEQFF. CDR3 bases: TGTGCCAGCAGTTACCCTAGCGGGAGTATCAATGAGCAGTTCTTC.

The chain has TRBV7-3 and TRBJ2-7; TRBD2 matches 12 bases. Germline CDR1 is SGHTA and CDR2 is FQGTGA. The CDR3 is made up of 15 amino acids. V dropped 2 bases and J dropped 1; count of bases not matched to a gene: 0. CDR3 DNA: TGTGCCAGCAGCTTACTAGCGGGAGGGTCCTACGAGCAGTACTTC. Translated: CASSLLAGGSYEQYF. The full variable domain, completed using reference TRBV7-3 and TRBJ2-7, is GAGVSQTPSNKVTEKGKYVELRCDPISGHTALYWYRQSLGQGPEFLIYFQGTGAADDSGLPNDRFFAVRPEGSVSTLKIQRTERGDSAVYLCASSLLAGGSYEQYFGPGTRLTVT.

The rearrangement joins TRBV5-1 to TRBJ2-7; D perhaps matches TRBD1 (5 bases). Germline V gives CDR1 SGHRS, CDR2 YFSETQ. CDR3 length: 14 amino acids. Trimming stripped 6 bases from V and 4 bases from J, with 17 bases between. The CDR3: CASKDRQSPYEQYF. CDR3 sequence (DNA): TGCGCCAGCAAGGACCGACAGTCGCCTTACGAGCAGTACTTC.

The genes are TRBV5-1 and TRBJ2-7; possibly TRBD1 for D (7 bases). The germline CDR1 and CDR2 sequences are SGHRS and YFSETQ. Trimming took 0 bases from V and 7 from J, leaving 14 bases between them. CDR3 length: 14 amino acids. For the CDR3, the DNA is TGCGCCAGCAGCTTGGCCGACAGGGCGGGAGAGCAGTACTTC. Its protein is CASSLADRAGEQYF.

This clone has just one count. V gene TRBV7-9 combines with J gene TRBJ1-3; TRBD1 aligns across 7 bases. Germline-derived CDR1 and CDR2 are SEHNR and FQNEAQ (reference sequence). After removal of 4 bases from V and 0 bases from J, the junction contained 3 bases not matched to a gene. The CDR3 has 15 amino acids. In DNA form, the CDR3 reads TGTGCCAGCAGCTCCGGACAGGCCTCTGGAAACACCATATATTTT. Translating it yields CASSSGQASGNTIYF.

J is TRBJ1-2 and V is TRBV18; TRBD1 might be the D (6 bases). The germline V gene encodes CDR1 KGHSH and CDR2 LQKENI. V shed 6 bases and J shed 5 bases, with 16 bases lying between them. The CDR3 is 14 amino acids. The CDR3 DNA is TGTGCCAGCTCGCCGACGGACAGATCTTATGGCTACACCTTC. It translates to CASSPTDRSYGYTF. Full variable domain (remainder filled in from reference TRBV18 and TRBJ1-2): NAGVMQNPRHLVRRRGQEARLRCSPMKGHSHVYWYRQLPEEGLKFMVYLQKENIIDESGMPKERFSAEFPKEGPSILRIQQVVRGDSAAYFCASSPTDRSYGYTFGSGTRLTVV.

This chain links TRBV4-2 with TRBJ2-1; 11 nucleotides align to TRBD2. The germline V gene encodes CDR1 LGHNA and CDR2 YNFKEQ. The CDR3 has 15 residues. The V segment lost 4 bases and the J segment 6 bases; nucleotides outside the gene matches: 5. The CDR3 spells CASSLRLAGTNEQFF. CDR3 DNA: TGTGCCAGCAGCCTACGACTAGCGGGGACCAATGAGCAGTTCTTC.

J is TRBJ1-2 and V is TRBV19; D gene ambiguous. Germline CDR1 reads LNHDA; CDR2 reads SQIVND (reference sequence). V lost 5 bases and J lost 2, with 15 bases in between. This CDR3 is built from 15 residues. CDR3 DNA sequence: TGTGCCAGTAGTGACCCAGGAGGTGGGAACTATGGCTACACCTTC. Translating gives CASSDPGGGNYGYTF.

This clone turned up a few times. The chain joins TRBV10-3 to TRBJ2-1, with a possible D match to TRBD1 (7 bases). Germline CDR1 and CDR2: ENHRY and SYGVKD. Trimming took off 0 bases at V and 8 bases at J, with 14 bases between the two ends. The CDR3 is made up of 15 amino acids. The CDR3 reads CAISESKGGGDEQFF. DNA for the CDR3: TGTGCCATCAGTGAGTCGAAAGGGGGCGGGGATGAGCAGTTCTTC.

The DNA of the CDR3 is TGTGCCAGCAGTTTGGGGACAGGACCTCGGGAGCAGTACTTC. Translating it yields CASSLGTGPREQYF. The chain combines TRBV27 with TRBJ2-7; 8 bases line up with TRBD1. The J segment lost 7 bases and the V segment lost 3 bases, leaving 8 bases of the junction unmatched. This CDR3 is built from 14 residues. Germline V gene data show CDR1 as MNHEY and CDR2 as SMNVEV (reference sequence).

This sequence joins TRBV4-1 and TRBJ2-3; 7 bases agree with TRBD1. The CDR3 contains 16 residues. J lost 2 bases, V lost 0 bases, and 5 bases had no gene match. Germline values: CDR1 MGHRA, CDR2 YSYEKL. The CDR3 coding sequence is TGCGCCAGCAGCCAAGATCCGACAGGGAACACAGATACGCAGTATTTT. Translation gives CASSQDPTGNTDTQYF.

This clone was found once. The chain couples TRBV6-5 to TRBJ2-1; D is ambiguous. Germline lookup yields CDR1 MNHEY and CDR2 SVGAGI. The CDR3 loop spans 12 amino acids. V gave up 7 bases and J gave up 4 bases, with 8 bases separating them. The CDR3 bases are TGTGCCAGCATCGACTTGTACAATGAGCAGTTCTTC. Translation: CASIDLYNEQFF.